This T cell receptor (beta chain) derives from a study of shared clonotypes between healthy human individuals (dated by TCRdb to the early 2020s). Regarding the research as a whole: The cohort comprised a couple of women and a few men aged 18 to 49 years. Per donor, three plates each were used for CD4 naive and CD4 memory, two for CD8 naive, and one for CD8 memory. Blood TCR repertoires of a handful of healthy adults were deeply sequenced to estimate repertoire size and the extent of clonotype sharing between individuals. To increase sequencing depth and limit assay-specific biases, TCR repertoire library preparation and sequencing were carried out by different laboratories using diverse techniques. Leukapheresis yielded between about 0.9 and 9.5 billion PBMCs per donor. What the work shows at the level of the full study, not this receptor alone: Compared with non-shared clonotypes, the clonotypes found in all four sorted-subset donors had higher generation probabilities. Pairwise subsampling led to the expectation that sequencing depth would affect the degree of clonotype sharing among donors. When several donors were compared, the shared fraction of clonotypes was roughly 5% for naive CD4, around 3.6% for naive CD8, 2.3% for memory CD4, and roughly 0.43% for memory CD8. The genetic and exposure-history diversity represented was limited by the small number of donors. Sampling was limited to blood, and TCR repertoires in tissue likely differ from TCR repertoires in blood. Larger estimated clonotype richness was generally found for naive subsets than for memory subsets. Incomplete sequencing was indicated by rarefaction of sorted-subset datasets, despite the large sequencing depth.

CD8 naive samples consisted of CD45RO-negative cells that were positively selected for CCR7, yielding a CD45RA+CCR7+ population without TemRA cells. The donors were healthy, HIV-negative adults who had no recently reported acute infections or vaccinations. Every donor was a Caucasian adult living in Nashville, Tennessee, USA. Blood was obtained by leukapheresis, after which PBMCs were separated by Ficoll-Histopaque density gradient centrifugation and cryopreserved in liquid nitrogen vapor phase. Analytical flow cytometry was used to check the purity and quantity of every magnetically sorted T cell population. From each sorted fraction, genomic DNA was isolated and quantified by UV absorbance on a Nanodrop 2000c. Using the deep immunoSEQ assay, TCR CDR3 regions were amplified from genomic DNA by multiplex PCR. Extracted genomic DNA from each cell subset was distributed evenly across all wells of several immunoSEQ 96-well plates, and each plate was treated as a replicate. For sorted subsets, each replicate PCR was loaded with about 200 ng genomic DNA, equivalent to roughly 30,000 T cell genomes. Purified libraries were quantified with a Qubit 3.0 fluorometer, sized on a Bioanalyzer 2100, and re-quantified with the KAPA Library Quantification kit. Each immunoSEQ 96-well plate was sequenced on its own single-read 150-cycle Illumina NextSeq 550 flow cell. Turning to the authors' computational methods: The immunoSEQ output contained only junctional sequences without quality scores, so filtering could not match that applied to full-length reads. To assign V/J genes and CDR3, sequences were annotated using PyIR, a Python wrapper for IgBLAST v1.9, with IMGT germline references. Reads with weak V/J assignments (E-value above 1e-6), missing CDR3, stop codons, out-of-frame junctions, or ambiguous translated residues were removed. V3J clonotypes were defined as sequences sharing an identical inferred V gene, J gene, and CDR3 amino acid sequence. Percentage overlap between repertoires was computed as shared unique clonotypes divided by the size of the smaller repertoire. Richness of each repertoire was evaluated using RTK rarefaction, the Chao1 estimator, and Recon v2.1 estimates of unobserved clonotypes. For all TCRbeta clonotypes obtained by the gDNA method from a few donors, generation probabilities were computed with OLGA. TCRdb retrieved this table from immuneACCESS and kept in-frame rearrangements only. Not all clones are present; in checked studies, unresolved V genes account for under half, and no reason is known for the remainder. That table gives V, J and clone size, and the DNA gave D and trimming. The sample table holds roughly 1,800,000 clones, of which about 95% were seen once. The ten largest clonotypes hold approximately 1.2% of the sample.

With regard to this clone: The target of this receptor is not known. Base qualities are not at hand, and no much larger clone is one base apart.

The CDR3 sequence holds 16 residues, the cysteine and phenylalanine included. Of all the DNA, just the CDR3 is kept, 48 bases in frame from base 1. CDR1 and CDR2 are read off the germline V gene as SGHRS and YFSETQ. V and J lose 0 bases and 1 base, and a span of 10 bases separates them. The origin of this receptor is a man between 18 and 35 years old in good health. The sequence links TRBV5-1 to TRBJ2-2; the D segment cannot be called with confidence. Material for sequencing was naive CD8+ T cells sorted from blood. This specimen's cell subset or site label, per the study, means: CD45RA+CCR7+. The DNA sequence is as follows: TGCGCCAGCAGCTTGGCCCCCCGCTGGAACACCGGGGAGCTGTTTTTT. Translated, it gives CASSLAPRWNTGELFF.